Below are 21 T cell receptor beta chains sequenced from a single sample in a study of T cells in Graves' hyperthyroidism and ophthalmopathy. Using RNA transcripts as the source, TCR beta CDR3 regions were amplified. The TCR CDR3 first-round RT-PCR relied on the HTBI primer set. TCRdb re-called the multiplex PCR reads through MiXCR, storing one row per CDR3 protein. The data hold more than 95,000 distinct CDR3 sequences, with over 45% observed a single time. Sequencing used blood. These TCRs come from a man aged 40-49 years with Graves' hyperthyroidism.

About this clonotype: This clone may be a read error of a much larger clone one base away. The chain has TRBV6-6 and TRBJ1-4; weak D call: TRBD1 (5 bases). The CDR3 sequence is 15 residues long. Germline lookup yields CDR1 MNHNY and CDR2 SVGAGI (reference sequence). CDR3 nucleotide sequence: TGTGCCAGCAGTGTCTCCGGGACCCTAGGCGAAAAACCGTTTTTT. Translating gives CASSVSGTLGEKPFF.

The chain has TRBV20-1 and TRBJ2-1; 8 nucleotides agree with TRBD2. The germline gives CDR1 DFQATT, CDR2 SNEGSKA (reference sequence). This CDR3 is built from 14 residues. The J segment lost 10 bases and the V segment lost 6 bases, leaving 14 bases of the junction unmatched. The DNA of the CDR3 is TGCAGTGCGGGGCGGGGGGCCTCGATCCGGGAGCAGTTCTTC. Its protein product is CSAGRGASIREQFF.

This clonotype has ten or more counts. This sequence joins TRBV5-1 and TRBJ2-5; D unresolved. The germline V gene has CDR1 SGHRS and CDR2 YFSETQ. The ends were cut back, 0 bases at V and 2 bases at J, with 8 bases in the middle. The CDR3 length is 14 residues. The CDR3 DNA follows: TGCGCCAGCAGCTTGGCGACGGTACAAGAGACCCAGTACTTC. This encodes CASSLATVQETQYF.

This clonotype has ten or more counts. The V and J genes are TRBV6-6 and TRBJ1-2, with D hard to call. Trimming took off 7 bases at V and 14 bases at J, with 20 bases between the two ends. The germline gives CDR1 MNHNY, CDR2 SVGAGI (reference sequence). CDR3 length: 12 residues. The CDR3 sequence is CASTRPAETWTF. The CDR3 DNA reads TGTGCCAGCACCCGGCCCGCAGAGACATGGACCTTC.

This clonotype was observed at least ten times. This chain joins TRBV29-1 and TRBJ1-1, with TRBD1 identical over 9 bases. J lost 3 bases, V lost 5 bases, and 7 bases had no gene match. CDR1 SQVTM and CDR2 ANQGSEA come from the germline V gene. CDR3 length: 14 amino acids. The DNA of the CDR3 is TGCAGCGTTTGTCGGGACAGGGAATACACTGAAGCTTTCTTT. Protein product: CSVCRDREYTEAFF.

This clonotype was seen ten or more times. The chain has TRBV9 and TRBJ2-7, with 7 bases matching TRBD1. This CDR3 region has 14 residues. V was clipped by 3 bases and J by 5 bases; unmatched bases: 8. Germline CDR1 reads SGDLS; CDR2 reads YYNGEE. CDR3 amino acids: CASSANHRGHEQYF. The DNA of the CDR3 is TGTGCCAGCAGCGCGAATCACAGGGGACACGAGCAGTACTTC.

This clonotype was observed once. The chain combines TRBV20-1 with TRBJ1-5, with D perhaps TRBD1 (5 bases). The V end was cut by 1 base, the J end by 0 bases, with 16 bases between. Germline V gene lookup returns CDR1 DFQATT and CDR2 SNEGSKA (reference sequence). The CDR3 consists of 17 residues. CDR3 loop: CSARGVGPTYSNQPQHF. The CDR3 DNA reads as TGCAGTGCTAGAGGCGTGGGGCCTACGTATAGCAATCAGCCCCAGCATTTT.

This clonotype occurred many times. V and J are TRBV24-1 and TRBJ2-3, with a possible D match to TRBD1 (5 bases). The CDR3 runs 16 residues. Looked up from germline, CDR1 is KGHDR and CDR2 is SFDVKD. V was pared by 3 bases and J by 5 bases, with 17 bases between. The CDR3 here is CATSDPLMTDLDTQYF. CDR3 DNA: TGTGCCACCAGTGATCCCCTCATGACAGACCTAGATACGCAGTATTTT.

The chain combines TRBV2 with TRBJ1-5; weak D call: TRBD1 (6 bases). The CDR3 spans 14 residues. V was clipped by 7 bases and J by 5 bases, with 15 bases between them. Germline V gene lookup returns CDR1 SNHLY and CDR2 FYNNEI. The CDR3 DNA sequence: TGTGCCAGCAAGGAGGGGGTCGGGGATCAGCCCCAGCATTTT. This translates into CASKEGVGDQPQHF.

CDR3 coding DNA: TGCAGCGTTAGGAGGAGACTAGCGGGAAACAATGAGCAGTTCTTC. Translating gives CSVRRRLAGNNEQFF. The J gene is TRBJ2-1, the V gene TRBV29-1; 11 bases map to TRBD2. Germline V lookup: CDR1 SQVTM, CDR2 ANQGSEA. The J segment lost 5 bases and the V segment lost 5 bases, leaving 8 bases of the junction unmatched. CDR3 size: 15 residues.

The CDR3 region has the DNA TGTGCCAGCAGTTCCCACAGGGTAAGGCCCCAGGAGCAGTACTTC. Translating gives CASSSHRVRPQEQYF. V is TRBV7-3 and J is TRBJ2-7; tentative D call: TRBD1 (6 bases). The CDR3 runs to 15 residues. In germline, CDR1 is SGHTA, CDR2 FQGTGA. V lost 6 bases and J 7 bases, leaving 22 bases between the germline ends.

The CDR3 bases are TGCAGTGCTAGGGGGACAGGGTTGGGGAGCAATCAGCCCCAGCATTTT. Its protein product is CSARGTGLGSNQPQHF. This chain joins TRBV20-1 and TRBJ1-5, with 9 bases fitting TRBD1. CDR3 length: 16 amino acids. Germline CDR1 is DFQATT and CDR2 is SNEGSKA (reference sequence). V shed 3 bases and J 1 base; nucleotides not matched to a gene: 7.

This clonotype has at least ten counts. The rearrangement uses TRBV5-4 and TRBJ1-1; no reliable D call. CDR3 length equals 13 residues. Germline lookup yields CDR1 SGHNT and CDR2 YYREEE (reference sequence). V was shortened by 5 bases and J by 2 bases, with 10 bases between the two germline ends. The CDR3 loop reads CASRLRGNTEAFF. Here the CDR3 DNA reads TGTGCCAGCAGACTCCGGGGAAACACTGAAGCTTTCTTT.

There are many counts of this clonotype. The CDR3 coding sequence is TGCGCCAGCAGCTTCGGGGGATTCACTGAAGCTTTCTTT. Translation gives CASSFGGFTEAFF. This chain joins TRBV5-1 and TRBJ1-1; D possibly corresponds to TRBD1 (5 bases). Between the trimmed V and J ends, which lost 2 bases and 4 bases, there was a span of 9 bases. Germline V gives CDR1 SGHRS, CDR2 YFSETQ. This CDR3 is 13 amino acids long.

The chain has TRBV20-1 and TRBJ1-1; the D gene is possibly TRBD1 (6 bases). Germline V lookup: CDR1 DFQATT, CDR2 SNEGSKA (reference sequence). The CDR3 spans 14 residues. The V and J ends lost 0 bases and 1 base respectively, with 9 bases between them. This chain's CDR3 is CSAREGDKNTEAFF. The CDR3 DNA follows: TGCAGTGCTAGAGAGGGGGACAAGAACACTGAAGCTTTCTTT.

This clonotype was seen ten or more times. This rearrangement joins TRBV11-2 to TRBJ2-1; TRBD1 might be the D (5 bases). The CDR3 has 14 residues. Germline lookup yields CDR1 SGHAT and CDR2 FQNNGV. The V end lost 3 bases, the J end lost 6 bases, and 12 bases lay between the germline ends. The CDR3 DNA follows: TGTGCCAGCAGCTTTCGCAGGGCCCTCAATGAGCAGTTCTTC. Protein: CASSFRRALNEQFF. The complete variable domain, with remaining parts taken from reference TRBV11-2 and TRBJ2-1, reads EAGVAQSPRYKIIEKRQSVAFWCNPISGHATLYWYQQILGQGPKLLIQFQNNGVVDDSQLPKDRFSAERLKGVDSTLKIQPAKLEDSAVYLCASSFRRALNEQFFGPGTRLTVL.

Notes on this clonotype: Given a much more abundant clone one base away, this may be a read error. CDR3 protein: CASSQPPGSLYEQYF. CDR3 DNA: TGCGCCAGCAGCCAACCCCCGGGAAGCCTCTACGAGCAGTACTTC. The rearrangement joins TRBV10-1 to TRBJ2-7; TRBD2 might be the D (5 bases). In germline, CDR1 is WNHNN, CDR2 SYGVQD (reference sequence). Trimming left V 6 bases short and J 3 bases short, with 18 bases between. There are 15 residues in the CDR3.

Ten or more counts support this clonotype. The V gene is TRBV5-4, the J gene TRBJ1-4; D is possibly TRBD1 (6 bases). Trimming cost V 4 bases and J 8 bases, with 15 bases left between them. Per germline, CDR1 SGHNT and CDR2 YYREEE (reference sequence). The CDR3 has 14 residues. The CDR3 region is CASSPWGAREKLFF. The DNA of the CDR3 is TGTGCCAGCAGCCCTTGGGGGGCTCGGGAAAAACTGTTTTTT. The whole variable domain, filled in from reference TRBV5-4 and TRBJ1-4, reads ETGVTQSPTHLIKTRGQQVTLRCSSQSGHNTVSWYQQALGQGPQFIFQYYREEENGRGNFPPRFSGLQFPNYSSELNVNALELDDSALYLCASSPWGAREKLFFGSGTQLSVL.

This clonotype was seen ten or more times. This chain uses TRBV9 with TRBJ1-2, with 7 bases aligning to TRBD1. In germline, CDR1 is SGDLS, CDR2 YYNGEE. CDR3 length equals 13 residues. The J segment lost 4 bases and the V segment lost 4 bases, leaving 4 bases of the junction unmatched. The DNA for the CDR3 is TGTGCCAGCAGCCTGACAGGGATCTATGGCTACACCTTC. It translates to CASSLTGIYGYTF.

The chain employs TRBV2 and TRBJ2-7, with 9 bases fitting TRBD1. Germline loops: CDR1 SNHLY, CDR2 FYNNEI. The length of the CDR3 is 15 residues. The trim removed 4 bases at V and 2 bases at J, leaving 6 bases unmatched. The CDR3 here is CASSGDRVRAYEQYF. CDR3 in DNA: TGTGCCAGCAGTGGGGACAGGGTGAGGGCCTACGAGCAGTACTTC.

The V call is TRBV25-1, the J call TRBJ2-7; possibly TRBD2 for D (7 bases). The germline V and J ends were trimmed by 1 base and 6 bases, with 13 bases remaining between them. Germline V CDR1 and CDR2: MGHDK, SYGVNS. This CDR3 has 14 residues. The CDR3 loop reads CASSEWGGASEQYF. Written as DNA, the CDR3 is TGTGCCAGCAGTGAATGGGGGGGGGCCAGCGAGCAGTACTTC.